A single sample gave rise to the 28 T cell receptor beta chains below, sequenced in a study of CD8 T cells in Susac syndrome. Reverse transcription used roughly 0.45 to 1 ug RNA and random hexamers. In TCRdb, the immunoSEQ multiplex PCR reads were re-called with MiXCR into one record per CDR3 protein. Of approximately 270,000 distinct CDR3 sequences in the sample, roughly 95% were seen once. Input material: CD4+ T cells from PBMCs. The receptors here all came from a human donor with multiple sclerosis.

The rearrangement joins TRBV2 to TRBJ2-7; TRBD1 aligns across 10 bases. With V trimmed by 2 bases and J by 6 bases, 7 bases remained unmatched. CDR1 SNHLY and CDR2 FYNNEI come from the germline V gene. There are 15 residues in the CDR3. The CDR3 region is CASSETTGGVGEQYV. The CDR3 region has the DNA TGTGCCAGCAGTGAAACGACAGGGGGCGTCGGCGAGCAGTACGTC.

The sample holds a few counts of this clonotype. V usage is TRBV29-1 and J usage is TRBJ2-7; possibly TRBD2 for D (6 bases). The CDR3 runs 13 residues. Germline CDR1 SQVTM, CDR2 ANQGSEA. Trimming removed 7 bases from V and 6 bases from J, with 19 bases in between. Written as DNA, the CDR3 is TGCAGCGGTACCGGGACCCAGGGAGGCGAGCAGTACTTC. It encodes CSGTGTQGGEQYF.

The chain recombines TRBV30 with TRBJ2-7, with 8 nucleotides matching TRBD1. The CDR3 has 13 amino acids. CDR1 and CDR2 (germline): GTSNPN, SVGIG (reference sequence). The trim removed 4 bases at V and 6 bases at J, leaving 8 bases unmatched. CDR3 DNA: TGTGCCTGGAAGGGAGCAGGGGGCGCCGAGCAGTACTTC. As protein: CAWKGAGGAEQYF. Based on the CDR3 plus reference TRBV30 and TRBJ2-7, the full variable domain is SQTIHQWPATLVQPVGSPLSLECTVEGTSNPNLYWYRQAAGRGLQLLFYSVGIGQISSEVPQNLSASRPQDRQFILSSKKLLLSDSGFYLCAWKGAGGAEQYFGPGTRLTVT.

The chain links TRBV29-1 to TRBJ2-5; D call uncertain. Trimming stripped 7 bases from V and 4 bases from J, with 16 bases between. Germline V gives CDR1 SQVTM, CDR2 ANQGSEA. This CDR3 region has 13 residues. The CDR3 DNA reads TGCAGCGCCGCCATGGTCTCGGGAGAGACCCAGTACTTC. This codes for CSAAMVSGETQYF.

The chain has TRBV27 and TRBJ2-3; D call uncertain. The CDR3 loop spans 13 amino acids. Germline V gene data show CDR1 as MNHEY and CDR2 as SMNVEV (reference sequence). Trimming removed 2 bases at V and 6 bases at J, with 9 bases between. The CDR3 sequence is CASSLKWRDTQYF. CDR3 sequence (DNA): TGTGCCAGCAGTTTAAAGTGGCGTGATACGCAGTATTTT.

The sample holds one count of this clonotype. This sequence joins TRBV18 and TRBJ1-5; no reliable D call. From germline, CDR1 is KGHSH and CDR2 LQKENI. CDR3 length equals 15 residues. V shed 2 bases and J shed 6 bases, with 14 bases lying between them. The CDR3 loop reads CASSPMMAIGQPQHF. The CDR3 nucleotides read TGTGCCAGCTCACCAATGATGGCCATTGGTCAGCCCCAGCATTTT.

CDR3 residues: CASNQGGLLANVLTF. The CDR3 DNA reads as TGTGCCAGTAACCAGGGGGGCCTTTTGGCCAACGTCCTGACTTTC. This chain joins TRBV19 and TRBJ2-6, with D possibly matching TRBD1 (7 bases). This CDR3 spans 15 amino acids. The V end was cut by 7 bases, the J end by 6 bases, with 16 bases between. The germline CDR1 and CDR2 sequences are LNHDA and SQIVND (reference sequence).

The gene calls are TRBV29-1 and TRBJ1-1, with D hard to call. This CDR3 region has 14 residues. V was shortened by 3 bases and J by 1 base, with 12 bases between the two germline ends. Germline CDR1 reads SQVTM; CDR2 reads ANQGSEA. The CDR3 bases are TGCAGCGTTGAGGGCGGCTTTAGGAACACTGAAGCTTTCTTT. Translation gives CSVEGGFRNTEAFF. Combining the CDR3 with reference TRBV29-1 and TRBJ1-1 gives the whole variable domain SAVISQKPSRDICQRGTSLTIQCQVDSQVTMMFWYRQQPGQSLTLIATANQGSEATYESGFVIDKFPISRPNLTFSTLTVSNMSPEDSSIYLCSVEGGFRNTEAFFGQGTRLTVV.

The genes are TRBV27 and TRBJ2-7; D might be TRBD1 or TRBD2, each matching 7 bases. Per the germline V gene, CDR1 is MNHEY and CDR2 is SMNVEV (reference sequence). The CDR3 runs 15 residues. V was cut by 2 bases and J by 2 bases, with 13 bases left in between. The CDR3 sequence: CASSLGGRGPYEQYV. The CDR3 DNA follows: TGTGCCAGCAGTTTAGGTGGGAGGGGGCCCTACGAGCAGTACGTC.

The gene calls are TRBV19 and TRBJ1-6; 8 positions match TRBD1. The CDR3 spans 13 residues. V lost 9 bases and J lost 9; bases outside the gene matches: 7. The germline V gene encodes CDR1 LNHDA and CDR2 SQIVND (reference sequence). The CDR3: CASRTGLSSPLHF. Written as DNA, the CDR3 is TGTGCCAGCAGGACAGGGTTGTCTTCACCCCTCCACTTT. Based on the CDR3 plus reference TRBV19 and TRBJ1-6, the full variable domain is DGGITQSPKYLFRKEGQNVTLSCEQNLNHDAMYWYRQDPGQGLRLIYYSQIVNDFQKGDIAEGYSVSREKKESFPLTVTSAQKNPTAFYLCASRTGLSSPLHFGNGTRLTVT.

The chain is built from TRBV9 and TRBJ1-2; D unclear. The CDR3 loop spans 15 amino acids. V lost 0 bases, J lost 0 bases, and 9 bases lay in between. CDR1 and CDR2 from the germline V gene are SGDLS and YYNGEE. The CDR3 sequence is CASSVGPDSNYGYTF. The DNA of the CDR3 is TGTGCCAGCAGCGTAGGGCCTGACTCTAACTATGGCTACACCTTC.

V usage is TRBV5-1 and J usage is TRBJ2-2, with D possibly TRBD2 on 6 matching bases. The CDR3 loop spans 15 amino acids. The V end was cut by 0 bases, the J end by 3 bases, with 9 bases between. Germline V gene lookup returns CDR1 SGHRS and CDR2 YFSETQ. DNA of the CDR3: TGCGCCAGCAGCTTGGGGGAGGTGTACACCGGGGAGCTGTTTTTT. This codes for CASSLGEVYTGELFF.

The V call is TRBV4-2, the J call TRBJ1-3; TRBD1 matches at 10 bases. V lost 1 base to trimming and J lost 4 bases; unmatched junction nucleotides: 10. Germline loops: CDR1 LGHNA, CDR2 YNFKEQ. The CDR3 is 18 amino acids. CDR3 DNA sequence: TGTGCCAGCAGCCAAGTTACCCCCGGGACAGGGGCGGGAAACACCATATATTTT. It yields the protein CASSQVTPGTGAGNTIYF.

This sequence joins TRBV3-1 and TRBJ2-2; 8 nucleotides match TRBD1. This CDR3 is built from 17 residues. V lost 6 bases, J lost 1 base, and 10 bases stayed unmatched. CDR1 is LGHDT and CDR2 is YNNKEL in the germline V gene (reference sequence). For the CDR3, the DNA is TGTGCCAGCAGTCCACGCGGACAGGGTCGGAACACCGGGGAGCTGTTTTTT. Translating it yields CASSPRGQGRNTGELFF.

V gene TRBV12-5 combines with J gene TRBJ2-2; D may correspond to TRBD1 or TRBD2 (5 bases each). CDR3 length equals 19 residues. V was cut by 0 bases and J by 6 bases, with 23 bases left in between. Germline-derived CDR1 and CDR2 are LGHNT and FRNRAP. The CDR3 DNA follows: TGTGCTAGTGGTTTGGTACGTGGTGGGGCGACGGGGAATCCCGGGGAGCTGTTTTTT. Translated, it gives CASGLVRGGATGNPGELFF.

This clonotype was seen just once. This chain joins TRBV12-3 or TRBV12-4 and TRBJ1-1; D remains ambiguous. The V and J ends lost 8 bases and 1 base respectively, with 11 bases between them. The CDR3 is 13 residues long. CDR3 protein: CASLGVGNTEAFF. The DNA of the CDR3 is TGTGCCAGCCTCGGGGTGGGGAACACTGAAGCTTTCTTT.

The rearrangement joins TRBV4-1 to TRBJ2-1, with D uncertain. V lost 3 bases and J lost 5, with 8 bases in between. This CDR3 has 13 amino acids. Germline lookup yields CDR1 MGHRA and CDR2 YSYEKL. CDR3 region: CASSQEPHNEQFF. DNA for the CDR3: TGCGCCAGCAGCCAGGAACCACACAATGAGCAGTTCTTC.

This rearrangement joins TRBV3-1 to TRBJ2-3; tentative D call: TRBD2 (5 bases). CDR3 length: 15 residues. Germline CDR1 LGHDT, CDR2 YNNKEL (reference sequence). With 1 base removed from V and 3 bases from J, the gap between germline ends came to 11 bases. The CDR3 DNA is TGTGCCAGCAGCCAAGTTGGGGAGCAGACAGATACGCAGTATTTT. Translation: CASSQVGEQTDTQYF.

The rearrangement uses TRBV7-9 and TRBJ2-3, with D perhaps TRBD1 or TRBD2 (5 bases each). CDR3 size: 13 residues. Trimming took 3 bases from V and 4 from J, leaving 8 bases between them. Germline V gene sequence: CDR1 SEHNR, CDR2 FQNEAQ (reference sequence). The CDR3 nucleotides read TGTGCCAGCAGCTTGGGGACGCCAGATACGCAGTATTTT. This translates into CASSLGTPDTQYF.

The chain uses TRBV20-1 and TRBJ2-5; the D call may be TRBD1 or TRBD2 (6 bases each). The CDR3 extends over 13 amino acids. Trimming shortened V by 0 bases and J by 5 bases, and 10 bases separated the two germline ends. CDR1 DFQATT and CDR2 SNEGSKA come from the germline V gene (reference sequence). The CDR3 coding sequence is TGCAGTGCTAGAGAAACAGGGAGGGAGACCCAGTACTTC. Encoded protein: CSARETGRETQYF.

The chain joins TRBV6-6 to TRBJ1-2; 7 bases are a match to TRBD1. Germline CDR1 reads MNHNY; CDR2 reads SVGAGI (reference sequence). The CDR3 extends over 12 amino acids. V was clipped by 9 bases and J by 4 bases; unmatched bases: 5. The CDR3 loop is CASTRDSYGYTF. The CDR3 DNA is TGTGCCAGTACGCGGGACAGCTATGGCTACACCTTC.

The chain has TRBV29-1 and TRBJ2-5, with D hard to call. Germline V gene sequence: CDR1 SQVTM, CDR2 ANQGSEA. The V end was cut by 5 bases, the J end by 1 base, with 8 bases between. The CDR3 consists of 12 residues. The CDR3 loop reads CSVRSPQETQYF. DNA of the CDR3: TGCAGCGTTCGCTCCCCCCAAGAGACCCAGTACTTC.

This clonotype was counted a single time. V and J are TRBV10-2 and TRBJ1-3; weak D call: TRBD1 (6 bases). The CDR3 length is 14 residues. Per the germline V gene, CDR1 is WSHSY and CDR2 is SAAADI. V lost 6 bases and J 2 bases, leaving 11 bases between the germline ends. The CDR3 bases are TGCGCCAGCAGAGGCGGGACAACTGGAAACACCATATATTTT. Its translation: CASRGGTTGNTIYF.

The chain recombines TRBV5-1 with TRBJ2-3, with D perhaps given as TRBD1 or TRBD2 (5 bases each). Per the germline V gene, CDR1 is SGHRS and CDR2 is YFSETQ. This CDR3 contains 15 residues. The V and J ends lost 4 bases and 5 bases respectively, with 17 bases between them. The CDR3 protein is CASSTGPGAEDTQYF. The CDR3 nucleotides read TGCGCCAGCAGCACCGGACCCGGGGCGGAAGATACGCAGTATTTT.

CDR3 sequence (DNA): TGCGCCAGCAGCATCGCGGTTGGGTGGATCTATGGCTACACCTTC. Its translation is CASSIAVGWIYGYTF. V and J are TRBV5-1 and TRBJ1-2; D is unclear. In germline, CDR1 is SGHRS, CDR2 YFSETQ. Trimming stripped 4 bases from V and 4 bases from J, with 17 bases between. The length of the CDR3 is 15 residues.

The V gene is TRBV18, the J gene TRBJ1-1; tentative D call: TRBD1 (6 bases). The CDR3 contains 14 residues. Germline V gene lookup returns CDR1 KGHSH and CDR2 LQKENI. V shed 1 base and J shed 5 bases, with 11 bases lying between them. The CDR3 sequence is CASSPQGVGTEAFF. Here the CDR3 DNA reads TGTGCCAGCTCACCACAGGGGGTTGGGACTGAAGCTTTCTTT.

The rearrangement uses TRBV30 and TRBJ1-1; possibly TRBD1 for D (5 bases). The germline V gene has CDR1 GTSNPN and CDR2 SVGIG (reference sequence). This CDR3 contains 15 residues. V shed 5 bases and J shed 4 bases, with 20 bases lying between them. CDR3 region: CAWLQGVYTPTEAFF. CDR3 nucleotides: TGTGCCTGGTTGCAGGGAGTCTATACACCCACTGAAGCTTTCTTT.

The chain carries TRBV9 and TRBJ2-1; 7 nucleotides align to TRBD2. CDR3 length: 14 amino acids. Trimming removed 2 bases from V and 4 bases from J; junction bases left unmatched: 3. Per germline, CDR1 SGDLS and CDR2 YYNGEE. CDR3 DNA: TGTGCCAGCAGCGTCGGTAGCGGGTACAATGAGCAGTTCTTC. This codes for CASSVGSGYNEQFF.